This T cell receptor beta chain was observed in a study of blood T cells in healthy people across ages. The ends were cut back, 3 bases at V and 0 bases at J, with 11 bases in the middle. The CDR3 loop spans 15 amino acids. Germline-derived CDR1 and CDR2 are KGHSH and LQKENI. Study-wide results and limits: Diversity figures based on one million T cells were deemed too low.

A sample-barcoded 5' primer and a J-beta primer mix were used in a second PCR of roughly 6 to 11 cycles. Via MiXCR, TCRdb re-called the 5' RACE reads, giving one row per CDR3 protein. The sample has about 1.5 million distinct CDR3 sequences, under 55% seen once. With respect to this clonotype: The antigen remains unidentified.

Isolation recovered at least 6 million PBMCs from every sample. This receptor was taken from a woman aged 18-30 years in good health. This chain links TRBV18 with TRBJ1-2; D might be TRBD1 (5 bases). What was sequenced was blood. CDR3: CASSPRQNANYGYTF. The DNA for the CDR3 is TGTGCCAGCTCACCCAGACAGAACGCTAACTATGGCTACACCTTC.